This T cell receptor (beta chain) comes out of a study of low-dose radiotherapy and immunotherapy resistance in tumors. This CDR3 contains 13 residues. In germline, CDR1 is SGHAT, CDR2 FQDESV (reference sequence). Trimming took off 6 bases at V and 6 bases at J, with 13 bases between the two ends. Alpha- and beta-chain coverage of first-strand cDNA came from TRAV- and TRBV-specific primers. The TCRs were subjected to amplification over roughly 18 PCR cycles employing a constant-region primer in conjunction with a V-primer adapter. Each CDR3 protein is one row after TCRdb ran MiXCR on the reads. The sample holds over 15,000 distinct CDR3 sequences, roughly 70% seen once.

The TCR comes from a human donor with advanced metastatic prostate, ovarian, gallbladder or colorectal cancer (not recorded which). This table probably holds off-target reads from a library built for another chain. The chain is built from TRBV11-1 and TRBJ2-3; tentatively, D is TRBD2 (6 bases). Here the CDR3 reads CASRLTAGDTQYF. DNA of the CDR3: TGTGCCAGCAGACTCACAGCGGGTGATACGCAGTATTTT.